The entry below describes one TCR beta chain. TCRdb independently ran MiXCR on the PCR reads; one entry per CDR3 protein. The table records about 25,000 distinct CDR3 sequences, 30% to 40% of them present only once. V shed 1 base and J 2 bases; nucleotides not matched to a gene: 8. CDR1 and CDR2 (germline): SGHVS, FNYEAQ. The CDR3 extends over 18 amino acids. The data stem from a study of tumor-infiltrating lymphocytes in oesophageal squamous cell carcinoma. Sequences were obtained from esophageal tumor tissue. The receptor's source is a male donor with esophageal squamous cell carcinoma. The rearrangement joins TRBV7-6 to TRBJ2-3; 11 bases line up with TRBD1. The CDR3 coding sequence is TGTGCCAGCAGCTTAGGGTGGACAGGGGGCGTCTACACAGATACGCAGTATTTT. Residues: CASSLGWTGGVYTDTQYF.